The rows below give T cell receptor beta chains drawn from one sample of a study of shared clonotypes between healthy human individuals. Using immunoSEQ multiplex PCR, the repertoire was profiled, and TCRdb retains in-frame clones only, with some absent. The table includes a few million clones, roughly 95% detected once. Sample: naive CD8+ T cells from PBMCs. The receptors come from a man between 18 and 35 years old in good health. Some clones in this sample may be carry-over from other donors' samples. The CDR3 runs from the conserved cysteine through the conserved F or W. The D gene is left open where the match is weak. Clone size is not always given. Where it is, it says once, few, many or a class for expanded clones.

NA,TRBV28,NA,15,TRBJ2-1,TGTGCCAGCAGTTTAATTACAGGGTCCTACAATGAGCAGTTCTTC,CASSLITGSYNEQFF
NA,TRBV28,NA,14,TRBJ2-7,TGTGCCAGCAGTTTACCAGCATCGGGCTACGAGCAGTACTTC,CASSLPASGYEQYF
NA,TRBV7-6,NA,14,TRBJ1-2,TGTGCCAGCAGCCCCCTCGGGGGCCCAGGGGGCTACACCTTC,CASSPLGGPGGYTF
NA,TRBV10-3,NA,14,TRBJ1-2,TGTGCCATCAGTAGCGGCAGGGACTCCTATGGCTACACCTTC,CAISSGRDSYGYTF
TRBD1,TRBV7-9,NA,15,TRBJ1-1,TGTGCCAGCAGCCTTACGACAGGGGTGAACACTGAAGCTTTCTTT,CASSLTTGVNTEAFF
NA,TRBV15,NA,13,TRBJ2-1,TGTGCCACCAGCAGTGAACCAAACAATGAGCAGTTCTTC,CATSSEPNNEQFF
NA,TRBV28,NA,13,TRBJ2-1,TGTGCCAGCAAGACGGGAAATTACAATGAGCAGTTCTTC,CASKTGNYNEQFF
NA,TRBV4-3,NA,17,TRBJ2-7,TGCGCCAGCAGCCAAGATTTGGCAGGGGAACCCTCCTACGAGCAGTACTTC,CASSQDLAGEPSYEQYF
TRBD1,TRBV27,NA,14,TRBJ1-2,TGTGCCAGCAGTTTAGGGTCAGGGGGCCATGGCTACACCTTC,CASSLGSGGHGYTF
NA,TRBV6-1,NA,15,TRBJ2-1,TGTGCCAGCAGTGAAGACCTCTCCTCCTACAATGAGCAGTTCTTC,CASSEDLSSYNEQFF
NA,TRBV27,NA,16,TRBJ1-2,TGTGCCAGCAACTCCCGAGGGGGGCTCCCCCAACGGGGCTACACCTTC,CASNSRGGLPQRGYTF
NA,TRBV28,NA,13,TRBJ2-7,TGTGCCAGCAGTTCCGGGACTCTCCGCGAGCAGTACTTC,CASSSGTLREQYF
TRBD1,TRBV7-2,NA,13,TRBJ2-7,TGTGCCAGCGGCTCCGGGACAGGGTCCGAGCAGTACTTC,CASGSGTGSEQYF
TRBD2,TRBV5-1,NA,17,TRBJ2-3,TGCGCCAGCAGCTTGCCAATAGCGGGCACTAGCACAGATACGCAGTATTTT,CASSLPIAGTSTDTQYF
NA,TRBV7-2,NA,15,TRBJ2-7,TGTGCCAGCAGCTTAGGGGTGGGGTTGATCGACGAGCAGTACTTC,CASSLGVGLIDEQYF
NA,TRBV4-3,NA,15,TRBJ2-1,TGCGCCAGCAGCCCCAGTCTCGGGGGCTACAATGAGCAGTTCTTC,CASSPSLGGYNEQFF
NA,TRBV19,NA,12,TRBJ1-1,TGTGCCAGTAGTATAAATCCCACTGAAGCTTTCTTT,CASSINPTEAFF
NA,TRBV15,NA,16,TRBJ1-5,TGTGCCACCAGCAGGTCGAGATACGATAGCAATCAGCCCCAGCATTTT,CATSRSRYDSNQPQHF
NA,TRBV27,NA,15,TRBJ2-4,TGTGCCAGCAGTTCCCCGGTGGGCGCCAAAAACATTCAGTACTTC,CASSSPVGAKNIQYF
TRBD2,TRBV19,NA,14,TRBJ2-3,TGTGCCAGTAGCATCGACGGGGGGACAGATACGCAGTATTTT,CASSIDGGTDTQYF
NA,TRBV21-1,NA,15,TRBJ2-7,TGTGCCAGCAGCAAAGGACGGGCAAGCTCCTACGAGCAGTACTTC,CASSKGRASSYEQYF
TRBD2,TRBV28,NA,17,TRBJ2-7,TGTGCCAGCATCCTAGACCGCCTGCGGGAGAGGGGATACGAGCAGTACTTC,CASILDRLRERGYEQYF
TRBD2,TRBV6-1,NA,14,TRBJ2-7,TGTGCCACCTGGGGCGGGAGGGCCTTCTACGAGCAGTACTTC,CATWGGRAFYEQYF
NA,TRBV20-1,NA,11,TRBJ2-7,TGCAGTGTTATGGGAGGCCACGAGCAGTACTTC,CSVMGGHEQYF
NA,TRBV2,NA,15,TRBJ2-1,TGTGCCAGCAGGCCCACCAGTAACCGTGTAAATGAGCAGTTCTTC,CASRPTSNRVNEQFF
NA,TRBV9,NA,15,TRBJ2-3,TGTGCCAGCAGCGTAGGGGGGGCGGACACAGATACGCAGTATTTT,CASSVGGADTDTQYF
NA,TRBV19,NA,13,TRBJ2-1,TGTGCCAGTAGTGCGGGGAATTACAATGAGCAGTTCTTC,CASSAGNYNEQFF
NA,TRBV7-3,NA,13,TRBJ2-4,TGTGCCAGCAGCTTGGTAGGGCGGGACATTCAGTACTTC,CASSLVGRDIQYF
NA,TRBV4-1,NA,17,TRBJ2-3,TGCGCCAGCAGCCACCTAAGGAGGGACACCGAGTCAGATACGCAGTATTTT,CASSHLRRDTESDTQYF
NA,TRBV6-5,NA,12,TRBJ2-1,TGTGCCAGCACCAACGGGGGAGGTGAGCAGTTCTTC,CASTNGGGEQFF
NA,TRBV19,NA,14,TRBJ1-5,TGTGCCGGCCAAACAGGGTGGGGCAATCAGCCCCAGCATTTT,CAGQTGWGNQPQHF
NA,TRBV15,NA,14,TRBJ2-7,TGTGCCACCAGCAGAGTGGGGGGCCCGTCCGAGCAGTACTTC,CATSRVGGPSEQYF
NA,TRBV28,NA,15,TRBJ2-7,TGTGCCAGCAGTTCCGCCCGCCGGGACATCTCCGAGCAGTACTTC,CASSSARRDISEQYF
TRBD1,TRBV9,few,15,TRBJ1-5,TGTGCCAGCAGCAAGGCAGGGGGACGCAATCAGCCCCAGCATTTT,CASSKAGGRNQPQHF
NA,TRBV4-1,NA,13,TRBJ2-1,TGCGCCAGCAGCCAAAGGAGTATGGATGAGCAGTTCTTC,CASSQRSMDEQFF
TRBD1,TRBV2,NA,16,TRBJ2-5,TGTGCCAGCAGTAACGGGACAGGGAGTGAGAGAGAGACCCAGTACTTC,CASSNGTGSERETQYF
NA,TRBV7-2,NA,14,TRBJ1-1,TGTGCCAGCAGCTTAGCGGGGTTGGGCACTGAAGCTTTCTTT,CASSLAGLGTEAFF
NA,TRBV5-8,NA,14,TRBJ2-7,TGTGCCAGCAGCGGGGGGACGGACCCTAACGAGCAGTACTTC,CASSGGTDPNEQYF
NA,TRBV10-3,once,14,TRBJ2-1,TGTGCCATCAGTGAGTCCATTGTTGGCGCTAGTGGGTTCTTC,CAISESIVGASGFF
NA,TRBV27,NA,13,TRBJ2-5,TGTGCCAGCAGTAATCTAGCGCATATGGCCCAGTACTTC,CASSNLAHMAQYF
NA,TRBV28,NA,15,TRBJ2-7,TGTGCCAGCAGTTTCCAAAGGACTAACGATCACGAGCAGTACTTC,CASSFQRTNDHEQYF
TRBD2,TRBV29-1,NA,19,TRBJ2-1,TGCAGCGTTGAATTTACGAGACTAGCCAGGCGGGTCCCCTACAATGAGCAGTTCTTC,CSVEFTRLARRVPYNEQFF
NA,TRBV28,once,17,TRBJ2-4,TGTGCCAGCAGTTTAAACGACAGGTCTGGAGGCGAAAACATTCAGTACTTC,CASSLNDRSGGENIQYF
TRBD1,TRBV5-6,once,16,TRBJ1-1,TGTGCCAGCAGATTTCCGGGACAGGGGGCTAACACTGAAGCTTTCTTT,CASRFPGQGANTEAFF
NA,TRBV13,NA,13,TRBJ2-7,TGTGCCAGCAGCCAGACCCTACCCCACGAGCAGTACTTC,CASSQTLPHEQYF
NA,TRBV11-2,NA,14,TRBJ2-3,TGTGCCAGCGCCAGTGAGGTGGTGGCAGATACGCAGTATTTT,CASASEVVADTQYF
NA,TRBV5-5,NA,14,TRBJ1-5,TGTGCCAGCAGCTCGGGGAGGGCCAAGGGGCCCCAGCATTTT,CASSSGRAKGPQHF
NA,TRBV12-1,NA,15,TRBJ2-7,TGTGCCAGCATCCCCTCGGCGTTTACGGGGTACGAGCAGTACTTC,CASIPSAFTGYEQYF
NA,TRBV27,few,12,TRBJ2-7,TGTGCCAGCAGTCCCGACGGCCCCGAGCAGTACTTC,CASSPDGPEQYF
NA,TRBV28,NA,15,TRBJ2-7,TGTGCCAGCAGTTTATCTGGGCCAGGCTCCTACGAGCAGTACTTC,CASSLSGPGSYEQYF
NA,TRBV15,NA,14,TRBJ1-1,TGTGCCACCAGCAGAGGTTGGGGGGACACTGAAGCTTTCTTT,CATSRGWGDTEAFF